These T cell receptor beta chains were read from a single sample in a study of T cells in Graves' hyperthyroidism and ophthalmopathy. TCRdb fed the multiplex PCR reads into MiXCR, producing one record per CDR3 protein. The sample contains approximately 400,000 distinct CDR3 sequences, more than 20% of which appear only once. Sequenced sample: blood. The receptor source for this set is a man in his fifties or sixties with Graves' hyperthyroidism. Each CDR3 is given with its conserved first and last residue. Each record gives: clone size, J gene, V gene, D gene, CDR3 protein, CDR3 DNA. A D gene is named only where the DNA matches it firmly. Rows may omit the clone size; those that give it use once, few, many or a size class.

. TRBJ2-1 TRBV28 . CASSLFFHRVGNEQFF TGTGCCAGCAGTTTATTCTTCCATAGGGTGGGCAATGAGCAGTTCTTC
many TRBJ2-5 TRBV12-3/TRBV12-4 TRBD1 CASSSRTGPRGVQETQYF TGTGCCAGCAGTTCCAGGACAGGGCCGAGGGGTGTACAAGAGACCCAGTACTTC
many TRBJ2-2 TRBV12-3/TRBV12-4 TRBD2 CASSPTSGSTGELFF TGTGCCAGCAGCCCCACTAGCGGGAGCACCGGGGAGCTGTTTTTT
. TRBJ1-2 TRBV7-2 . CASSLSGGGYTF TGTGCCAGCAGCTTAAGTGGGGGTGGCTACACCTTC
few TRBJ2-7 TRBV4-1 . CASSQQRLYEQYF TGCGCCAGCAGCCAACAACGGCTCTACGAGCAGTACTTC
few TRBJ2-7 TRBV27 . CATKVFSVSYEQYF TGTGCCACCAAGGTCTTTAGCGTTTCCTACGAGCAGTACTTC
few TRBJ2-1 TRBV11-2 . CASSLRDAPFF TGTGCCAGCAGCTTACGGGACGCCCCGTTCTTC
few TRBJ1-1 TRBV6-1 . CASELGRAFF TGTGCCAGCGAGTTGGGCAGGGCTTTCTTT
few TRBJ2-7 TRBV13 TRBD2 CASSSAAGGVAYEQYF TGTGCCAGCAGCTCCGCAGCGGGAGGTGTGGCCTACGAGCAGTACTTC
many TRBJ2-5 TRBV11-2 . CASSLDTTQYF TGTGCCAGCAGCTTAGATACGACCCAGTACTTC
. TRBJ2-3 TRBV19 TRBD2 CASSSGTSASDTQYF TGTGCCAGTAGTTCCGGGACTAGCGCCTCAGATACGCAGTATTTT
few TRBJ2-2 TRBV29-1 . CSVMAENTGELFF TGCAGCGTTATGGCGGAGAACACCGGGGAGCTGTTTTTT
. TRBJ1-6 TRBV28 . CASSRRDLSITPLHF TGTGCCAGCAGTCGCCGGGACTTGTCTATTACACCCCTCCACTTT
few TRBJ2-7 TRBV5-6 . CASSLGFLGEQYF TGTGCCAGCAGCTTGGGCTTTCTGGGGGAGCAGTACTTC
many TRBJ2-7 TRBV20-1 . CSARSVGSSYEQYF TGCAGTGCTAGATCGGTCGGGAGCTCCTACGAGCAGTACTTC
few TRBJ2-3 TRBV5-1 TRBD2 CASSLSLGGRGPDTQYF TGCGCCAGCAGCTTGTCCCTAGGCGGGAGAGGACCAGATACGCAGTATTTT
. TRBJ2-3 TRBV24-1 . CATSDPRYLAGSNADTQYF TGTGCCACCAGTGATCCCCGGTATTTGGCAGGTTCTAATGCCGATACGCAGTATTTT
few TRBJ2-3 TRBV4-1 . CASSQEGAAGTQYF TGCGCCAGCAGCCAAGAGGGAGCGGCGGGTACGCAGTATTTT
. TRBJ2-1 TRBV5-1 . CASSFSGDNDQFF TGCGCCAGCAGCTTTAGCGGCGACAATGATCAGTTCTTC
many TRBJ2-7 TRBV28 TRBD2 CATGLAGGQYEQYF TGTGCCACAGGGCTAGCGGGAGGGCAATACGAGCAGTACTTC
. TRBJ2-1 TRBV3-1 TRBD1 CASRGLLGTGGNNEQFF TGTGCCAGCAGGGGCCTTCTCGGGACAGGGGGGAACAATGAGCAGTTCTTC
. TRBJ2-7 TRBV5-4 TRBD2 CASSLGLAGGQAYEQYF TGTGCCAGCAGCTTGGGGCTAGCGGGAGGACAGGCCTACGAGCAGTACTTC
few TRBJ2-7 TRBV4-1 . CASSQGRTRGYEQYF TGCGCCAGCAGCCAAGGAAGGACAAGGGGTTACGAGCAGTACTTC
few TRBJ1-2 TRBV7-2 . CASSLEPTGISYGYTF TGTGCCAGCAGCTTGGAGCCGACCGGGATCAGCTATGGCTACACCTTC
many TRBJ2-3 TRBV7-3 TRBD1 CASSPSGTGTDTQYF TGTGCCAGCTCGCCCTCCGGGACAGGCACAGATACGCAGTATTTT
. TRBJ2-1 TRBV5-5 TRBD2 CASRLAGGPGVNEQFF TGTGCCAGCCGACTAGCGGGAGGGCCTGGTGTAAATGAGCAGTTCTTC
. TRBJ2-1 TRBV27 . CASSLSRSQGSYNEQFF TGTGCCAGCAGTTTATCTAGGTCCCAGGGCTCCTACAATGAGCAGTTCTTC
. TRBJ2-1 TRBV29-1 . CSVEDGDYNEQFF TGCAGCGTTGAAGATGGCGATTACAATGAGCAGTTCTTC
. TRBJ1-2 TRBV6-8 . CASSYLQSNYGYTF TGTGCCAGCAGTTATCTACAGAGTAACTATGGCTACACCTTC
. TRBJ1-5 TRBV7-9 . CASSLGDGGRQPQHF TGTGCCAGCAGCTTAGGGGACGGGGGGCGCCAGCCCCAGCATTTT
. TRBJ2-1 TRBV11-3 TRBD2 CASSISGTSGIREQFF TGTGCCAGCAGCATTTCCGGGACTAGCGGGATACGTGAGCAGTTCTTC
few TRBJ1-1 TRBV12-5 . CASGLVGGAMGAFF TGTGCTAGTGGTTTGGTAGGAGGGGCGATGGGAGCTTTCTTT
. TRBJ1-2 TRBV29-1 . CSVDSEGYGYTF TGCAGCGTTGATTCAGAGGGCTATGGCTACACCTTC
. TRBJ2-1 TRBV7-3 . CASSLYLISEQFF TGTGCCAGCAGCTTATACCTGATAAGTGAGCAGTTCTTC
. TRBJ2-2 TRBV6-6 . CASSYSVRGNPANTGELFF TGTGCCAGCAGTTATTCGGTCAGGGGCAACCCTGCGAACACCGGGGAGCTGTTTTTT
few TRBJ1-4 TRBV20-1 TRBD1 CSASPGQGDEKLFF TGCAGTGCTAGCCCGGGACAGGGGGATGAAAAACTGTTTTTT
many TRBJ2-7 TRBV2 . CASRDSAYPSYEQYF TGTGCCAGCAGGGATAGCGCGTACCCCTCCTACGAGCAGTACTTC
. TRBJ2-7 TRBV6-1 . CASSQETHSYEQYF TGTGCCAGCAGCCAAGAGACCCACTCCTACGAGCAGTACTTC
. TRBJ2-7 TRBV7-2 TRBD2 CASSFLTSGTPYEQYF TGTGCCAGCAGCTTCTTGACTAGCGGTACACCCTACGAGCAGTACTTC
few TRBJ1-1 TRBV18 . CASSPFGLDSKNTEAFF TGTGCCAGCTCACCATTTGGCCTTGACAGCAAGAACACTGAAGCTTTCTTT
many TRBJ2-7 TRBV28 TRBD1 CASRDAGTASYEQYF TGTGCCAGCAGGGACGCCGGGACAGCGTCCTACGAGCAGTACTTC
. TRBJ2-5 TRBV9 . CASSVDGDFQETQYF TGTGCCAGCAGCGTAGACGGGGACTTCCAAGAGACCCAGTACTTC
. TRBJ1-4 TRBV2 . CASSDGQQNEKLFF TGTGCCAGCAGTGATGGACAGCAAAATGAAAAACTGTTTTTT
few TRBJ2-7 TRBV5-1 TRBD1 CASSLDPGQGAYEQYF TGCGCCAGCAGCTTGGACCCGGGACAGGGAGCCTACGAGCAGTACTTC
few TRBJ2-3 TRBV20-1 . CSASVTSHGTDTQYF TGCAGTGCTAGTGTAACTAGCCACGGCACAGATACGCAGTATTTT
. TRBJ1-2 TRBV10-2 . CASGGLTSNYGYTF TGCGCCAGCGGAGGATTGACATCTAACTATGGCTACACCTTC
. TRBJ2-1 TRBV5-6 TRBD2 CASSLGTSGAPLRFF TGTGCCAGCAGCTTAGGAACTAGCGGAGCTCCCCTCCGGTTCTTC
. TRBJ1-4 TRBV28 . CASSSGGGEKLFF TGTGCCAGCAGTTCGGGAGGGGGTGAAAAACTGTTTTTT
many TRBJ2-1 TRBV2 . CASRAGSSYNEQFF TGTGCCAGCAGGGCAGGGAGCTCCTACAATGAGCAGTTCTTC
many TRBJ1-5 TRBV12-3/TRBV12-4 . CASSPGQPNQPQHF TGTGCCAGCAGCCCCGGACAGCCAAATCAGCCCCAGCATTTT
few TRBJ1-3 TRBV7-2 . CASSIDRNTIYF TGTGCCAGCAGTATCGACAGAAACACCATATATTTT
few TRBJ2-7 TRBV6-5 . CASSYSELGLTYEQYF TGTGCCAGCAGTTACTCAGAACTGGGCCTCACCTACGAGCAGTACTTC
few TRBJ2-1 TRBV7-3 . CASSHHGAGGGHHDEQFF TGTGCCAGCAGCCACCACGGGGCCGGAGGGGGACACCACGATGAGCAGTTCTTC
. TRBJ1-5 TRBV12-3/TRBV12-4 TRBD1 CASSKTGTVQPQHF TGTGCCAGCAGCAAGACCGGGACAGTTCAGCCCCAGCATTTT
many TRBJ2-1 TRBV6-5 . CASSYQDRYNEQFF TGTGCCAGCAGTTACCAAGACAGGTACAATGAGCAGTTCTTC
few TRBJ2-7 TRBV6-1 . CASSETGTTYEQYF TGTGCCAGCAGTGAGACAGGCACCACCTACGAGCAGTACTTC
few TRBJ2-3 TRBV9 . CASSQGGGTDTQYF TGTGCCAGCAGCCAAGGGGGGGGCACAGATACGCAGTATTTT
many TRBJ2-5 TRBV11-2 . CASSLASGHPTQETQYF TGTGCCAGCAGCTTAGCCAGCGGACATCCTACCCAAGAGACCCAGTACTTC
. TRBJ2-1 TRBV6-5 TRBD2 CASSYLASSGRANRIF TGTGCCAGCAGTTACCTTGCGTCTAGCGGGAGGGCCAACCGGATCTTC